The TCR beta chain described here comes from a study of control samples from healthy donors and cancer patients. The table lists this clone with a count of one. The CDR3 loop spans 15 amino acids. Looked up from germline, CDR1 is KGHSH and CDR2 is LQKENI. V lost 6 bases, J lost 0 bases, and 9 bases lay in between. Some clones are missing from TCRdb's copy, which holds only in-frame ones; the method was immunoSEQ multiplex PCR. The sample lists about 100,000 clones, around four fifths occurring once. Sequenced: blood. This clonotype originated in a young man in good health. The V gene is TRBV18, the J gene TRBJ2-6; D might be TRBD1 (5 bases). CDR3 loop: CASSPQGSGANVLTF. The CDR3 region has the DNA TGTGCCAGCTCGCCGCAGGGCTCTGGGGCCAACGTCCTGACTTTC.